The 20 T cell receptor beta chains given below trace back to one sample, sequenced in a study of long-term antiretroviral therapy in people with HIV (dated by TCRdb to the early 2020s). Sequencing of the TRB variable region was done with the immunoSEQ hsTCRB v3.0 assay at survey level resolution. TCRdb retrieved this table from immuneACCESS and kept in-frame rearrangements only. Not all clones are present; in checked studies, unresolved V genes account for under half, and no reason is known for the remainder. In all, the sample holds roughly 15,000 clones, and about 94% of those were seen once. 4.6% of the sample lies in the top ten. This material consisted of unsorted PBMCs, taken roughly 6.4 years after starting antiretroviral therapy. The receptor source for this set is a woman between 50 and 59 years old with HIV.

The CDR3 loop is CASSPPGGDAEAFF. In DNA, the CDR3 is TGTGCCAGCTCACCACCGGGGGGCGACGCTGAAGCTTTCTTT. The rearrangement uses TRBV18 and TRBJ1-1; D might be TRBD1 (6 bases). The V gene lost 0 bases and the J gene lost 6 bases, with 11 bases spanning the gap. The CDR3 spans 14 residues. Germline loops: CDR1 KGHSH, CDR2 LQKENI.

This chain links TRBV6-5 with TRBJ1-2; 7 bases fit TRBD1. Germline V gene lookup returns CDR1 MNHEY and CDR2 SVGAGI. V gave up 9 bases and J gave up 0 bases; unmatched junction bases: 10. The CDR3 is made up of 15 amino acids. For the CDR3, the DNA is TGTGCCAGTAATAAGCTCGACAGGGCTAACTATGGCTACACCTTC. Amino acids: CASNKLDRANYGYTF.

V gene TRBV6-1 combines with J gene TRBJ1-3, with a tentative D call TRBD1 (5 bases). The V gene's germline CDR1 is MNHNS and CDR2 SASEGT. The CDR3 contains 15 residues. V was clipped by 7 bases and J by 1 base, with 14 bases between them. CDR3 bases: TGTGCCAGCACAACCCGGCAGGGATCTGGAAACACCATATATTTT. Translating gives CASTTRQGSGNTIYF.

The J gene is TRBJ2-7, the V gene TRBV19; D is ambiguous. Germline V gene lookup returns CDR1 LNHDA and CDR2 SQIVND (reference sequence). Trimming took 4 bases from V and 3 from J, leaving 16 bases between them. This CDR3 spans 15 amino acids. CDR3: CASSTGPETFYEQYF. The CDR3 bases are TGTGCCAGTAGTACGGGCCCAGAAACTTTCTACGAGCAGTACTTC.

CDR3 sequence (DNA): TGTGCCAGCAGCCTACCCTCGGTTCGAGAGCAGTACTTC. Translation: CASSLPSVREQYF. V is TRBV14 and J is TRBJ2-7; no clear D gene. This CDR3 region has 13 residues. Trimming took 4 bases from V and 7 from J, leaving 14 bases between them. Per the germline V gene, CDR1 is SGHDN and CDR2 is FVKESK.

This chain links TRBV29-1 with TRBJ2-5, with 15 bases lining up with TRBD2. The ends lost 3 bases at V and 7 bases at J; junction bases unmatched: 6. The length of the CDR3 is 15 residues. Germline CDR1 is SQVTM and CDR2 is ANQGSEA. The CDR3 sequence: CSVDGLAGGPVTQYF. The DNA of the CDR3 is TGCAGCGTTGATGGACTAGCGGGAGGGCCAGTGACCCAGTACTTC.

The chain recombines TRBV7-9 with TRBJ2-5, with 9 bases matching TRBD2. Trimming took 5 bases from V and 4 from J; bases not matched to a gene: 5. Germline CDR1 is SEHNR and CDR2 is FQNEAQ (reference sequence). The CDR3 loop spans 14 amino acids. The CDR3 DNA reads TGTGCCAGCAGCACGAGCGGGAGGTTAGAGACCCAGTACTTC. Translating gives CASSTSGRLETQYF.

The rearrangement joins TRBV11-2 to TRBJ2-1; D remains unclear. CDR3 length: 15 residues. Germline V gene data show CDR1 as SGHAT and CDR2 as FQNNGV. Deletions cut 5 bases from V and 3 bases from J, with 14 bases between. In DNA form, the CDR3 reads TGTGCCAGCAGCCTGGGCCGATCGCTCTACAATGAGCAGTTCTTC. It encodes CASSLGRSLYNEQFF.

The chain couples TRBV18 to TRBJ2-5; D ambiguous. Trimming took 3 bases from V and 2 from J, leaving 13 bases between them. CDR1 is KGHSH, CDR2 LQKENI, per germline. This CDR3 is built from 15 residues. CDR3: CASSPNGRLQETQYF. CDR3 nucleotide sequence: TGTGCCAGCTCACCTAACGGACGGCTGCAAGAGACCCAGTACTTC.

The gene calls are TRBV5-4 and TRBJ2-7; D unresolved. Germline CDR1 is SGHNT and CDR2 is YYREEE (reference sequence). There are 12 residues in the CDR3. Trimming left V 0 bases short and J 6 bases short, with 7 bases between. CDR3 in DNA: TGTGCCAGCAGCTTGGTTCCCGGCGAGCAGTACTTC. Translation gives CASSLVPGEQYF.

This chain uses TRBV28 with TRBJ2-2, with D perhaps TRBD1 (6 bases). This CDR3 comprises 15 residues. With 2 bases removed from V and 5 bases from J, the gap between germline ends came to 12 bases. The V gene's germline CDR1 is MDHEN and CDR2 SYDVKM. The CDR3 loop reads CASSLGGAGTGELFF. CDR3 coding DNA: TGTGCCAGCAGTTTAGGGGGCGCCGGGACCGGGGAGCTGTTTTTT.

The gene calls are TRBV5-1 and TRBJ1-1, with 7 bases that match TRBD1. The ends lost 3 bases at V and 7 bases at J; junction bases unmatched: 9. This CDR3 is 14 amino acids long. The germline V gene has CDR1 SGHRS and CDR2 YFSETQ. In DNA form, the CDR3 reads TGCGCCAGCAGCTCAAGTACAGGGGTGGGTGAAGCTTTCTTT. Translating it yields CASSSSTGVGEAFF.

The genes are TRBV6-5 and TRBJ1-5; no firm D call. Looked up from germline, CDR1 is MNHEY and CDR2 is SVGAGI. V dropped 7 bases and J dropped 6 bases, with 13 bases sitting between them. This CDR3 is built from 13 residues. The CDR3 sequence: CASTLRIGQPQHF. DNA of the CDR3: TGTGCCAGCACCCTGCGCATAGGTCAGCCCCAGCATTTT.

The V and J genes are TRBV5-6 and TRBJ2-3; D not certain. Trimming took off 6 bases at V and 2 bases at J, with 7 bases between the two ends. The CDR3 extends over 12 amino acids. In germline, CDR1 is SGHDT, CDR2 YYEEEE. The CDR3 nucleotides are TGTGCCAGCAAGGAAAACACAGATACGCAGTATTTT. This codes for CASKENTDTQYF.

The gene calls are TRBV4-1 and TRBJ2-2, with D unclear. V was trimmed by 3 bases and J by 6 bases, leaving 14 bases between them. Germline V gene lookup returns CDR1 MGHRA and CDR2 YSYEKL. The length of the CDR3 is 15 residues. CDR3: CASSQNSGIAGELFF. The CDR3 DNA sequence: TGCGCCAGCAGCCAGAACTCAGGAATTGCCGGGGAGCTGTTTTTT.

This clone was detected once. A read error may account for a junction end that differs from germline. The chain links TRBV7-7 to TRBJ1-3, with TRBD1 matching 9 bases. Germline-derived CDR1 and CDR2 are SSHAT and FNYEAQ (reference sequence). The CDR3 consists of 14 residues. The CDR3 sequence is CASSWLYTPGQGFF. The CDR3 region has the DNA TGTGCTAGCAGCTGGTTGTATACGCCGGGACAGGGTTTTTTT.

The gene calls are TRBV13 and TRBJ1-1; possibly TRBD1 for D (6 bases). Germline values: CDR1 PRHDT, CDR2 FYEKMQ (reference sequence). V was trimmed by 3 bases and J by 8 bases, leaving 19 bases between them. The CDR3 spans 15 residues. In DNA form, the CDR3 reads TGTGCCAGCAGCTTCCCAGTAGGGGGAGAAGAGGAAGCTTTCTTT. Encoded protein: CASSFPVGGEEEAFF.

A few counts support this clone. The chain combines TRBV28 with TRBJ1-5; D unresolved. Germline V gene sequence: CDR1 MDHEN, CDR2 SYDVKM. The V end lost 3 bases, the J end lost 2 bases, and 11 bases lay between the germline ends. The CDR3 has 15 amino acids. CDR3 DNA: TGTGCCAGCAGTTTGACGCTGGTGGGCAATCAGCCCCAGCATTTT. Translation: CASSLTLVGNQPQHF.

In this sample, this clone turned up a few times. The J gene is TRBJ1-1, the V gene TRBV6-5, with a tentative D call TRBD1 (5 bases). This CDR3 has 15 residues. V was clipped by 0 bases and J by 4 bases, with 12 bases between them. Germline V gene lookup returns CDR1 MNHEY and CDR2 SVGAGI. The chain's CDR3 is CASSYSTGVGTEAFF. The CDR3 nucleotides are TGTGCCAGCAGTTACTCGACGGGGGTAGGCACTGAAGCTTTCTTT.

For the CDR3, the DNA is TGTGCCAGCAGCACTAGCGGGAGGGGGCCAGATACGCAGTATTTT. Amino acids: CASSTSGRGPDTQYF. The genes are TRBV5-5 and TRBJ2-3, with 13 bases lining up with TRBD2. Per the germline V gene, CDR1 is SGHKS and CDR2 is YYEKEE (reference sequence). V lost 4 bases, J lost 4 bases, and 3 bases stayed unmatched. This CDR3 is 15 amino acids long.